What follows is one T cell receptor beta chain and its context. The antigen remains undetermined. Study processing details: From ImmunoSEQ came sequences covering only the junction and carrying no quality scores, so filtering differed. Profiled with immunoSEQ multiplex PCR; TCRdb holds only in-frame clones, not every one. V and J calls and clone size are copied from that table; D and trimming were computed from the DNA. There are some 650,000 clones in the sample; about 96% occur only once, and less than 0.065% lies in the top ten. This sample was taken from a study of shared clonotypes between healthy human individuals. Findings of the study overall: Naive subsets tended to show greater estimated richness than memory subsets.

V lost 5 bases, J lost 0 bases, and 13 bases lay in between. The CDR3 has 15 residues. Germline V gene data show CDR1 as SGHRS and CDR2 as YFSETQ. This clonotype was sampled from a woman between 25 and 40 years old in good health. The rearrangement uses TRBV5-1 and TRBJ2-3, with D perhaps TRBD1 (6 bases). Sample: naive CD4+ T cells sorted from blood. Subset described: CD45RA+ positively selected. CDR3 protein: CASRYQGLSTDTQYF. The CDR3, as DNA: TGCGCCAGCAGATACCAGGGGCTTAGCACAGATACGCAGTATTTT.